This record concerns one T cell receptor (beta chain) sequence. Its target is unknown. This sample stems from a study of T cell responses to AZD1222 COVID-19 vaccine. Whole-study results and caveats: No day 14 peak samples; only post-peak repertoires were characterized. Recipients of AZD1222 seropositive at baseline numbered only six or seven. Dominant CD4 TCR responses targeted spike regions 160-218 and 743-854.

Method: immunoSEQ multiplex PCR; TCRdb's copy keeps in-frame clones and lacks some. Of roughly 40,000 clones listed, around three quarters were seen once; the top ten hold 3.5% to 5%. Germline V gives CDR1 KGHSH, CDR2 LQKENI. The V end lost 3 bases, the J end lost 6 bases, and 9 bases lay between the germline ends. This CDR3 region has 12 residues. The sequence was obtained from an adult in good health. The sequenced sample was peripheral blood, obtained on day 0 of AZD1222 vaccination. This chain joins TRBV18 and TRBJ2-7; D ambiguous. CDR3 nucleotides: TGTGCCAGCTCACCTACGGAACGCGAGCAGTACTTC. Translation gives CASSPTEREQYF.